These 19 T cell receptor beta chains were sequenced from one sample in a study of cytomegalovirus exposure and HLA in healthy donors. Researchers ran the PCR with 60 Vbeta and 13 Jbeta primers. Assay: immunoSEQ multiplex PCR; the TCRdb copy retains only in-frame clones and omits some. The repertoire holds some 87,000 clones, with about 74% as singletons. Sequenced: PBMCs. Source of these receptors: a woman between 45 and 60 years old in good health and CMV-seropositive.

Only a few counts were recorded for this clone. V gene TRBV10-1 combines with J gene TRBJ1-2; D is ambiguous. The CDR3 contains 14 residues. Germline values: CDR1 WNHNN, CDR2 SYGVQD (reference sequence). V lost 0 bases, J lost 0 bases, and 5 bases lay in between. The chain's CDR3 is CASSESRANYGYTF. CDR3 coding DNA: TGCGCCAGCAGTGAGTCGAGGGCTAACTATGGCTACACCTTC.

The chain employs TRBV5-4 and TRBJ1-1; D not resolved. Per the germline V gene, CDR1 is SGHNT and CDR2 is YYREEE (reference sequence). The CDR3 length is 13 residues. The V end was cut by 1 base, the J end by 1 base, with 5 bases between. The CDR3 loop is CASSLSRNTEAFF. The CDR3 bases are TGTGCCAGCAGCTTGTCGCGGAACACTGAAGCTTTCTTT.

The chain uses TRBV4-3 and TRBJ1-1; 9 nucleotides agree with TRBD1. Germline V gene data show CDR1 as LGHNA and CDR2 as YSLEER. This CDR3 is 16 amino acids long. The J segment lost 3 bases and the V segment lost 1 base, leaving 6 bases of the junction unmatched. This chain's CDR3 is CASSQGTGDFDTEAFF. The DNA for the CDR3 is TGCGCCAGCAGCCAAGGGACAGGGGATTTCGACACTGAAGCTTTCTTT.

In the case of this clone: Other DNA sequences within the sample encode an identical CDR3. In DNA, the CDR3 is TGTGCCAGCAGCTTGGCAGGGGATCAGCCCCAGCATTTT. Residues: CASSLAGDQPQHF. The J gene is TRBJ1-5, the V gene TRBV5-5; weak D call: TRBD1 (6 bases). Per the germline V gene, CDR1 is SGHKS and CDR2 is YYEKEE (reference sequence). The CDR3 runs 13 residues. V was pared by 0 bases and J by 5 bases, with 6 bases between.

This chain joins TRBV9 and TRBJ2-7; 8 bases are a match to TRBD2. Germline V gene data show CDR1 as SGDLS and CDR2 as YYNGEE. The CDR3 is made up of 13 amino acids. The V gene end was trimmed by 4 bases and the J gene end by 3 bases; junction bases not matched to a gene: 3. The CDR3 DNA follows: TGTGCCAGCAGCCCGGGACTAGTCTACGAGCAGTACTTC. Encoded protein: CASSPGLVYEQYF.

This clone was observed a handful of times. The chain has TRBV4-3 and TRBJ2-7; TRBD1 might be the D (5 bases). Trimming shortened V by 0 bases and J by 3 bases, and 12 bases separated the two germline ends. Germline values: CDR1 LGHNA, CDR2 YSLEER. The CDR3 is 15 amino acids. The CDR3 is CASSQDLGQGYEQYF. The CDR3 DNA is TGCGCCAGCAGCCAAGATCTGGGGCAGGGCTACGAGCAGTACTTC.

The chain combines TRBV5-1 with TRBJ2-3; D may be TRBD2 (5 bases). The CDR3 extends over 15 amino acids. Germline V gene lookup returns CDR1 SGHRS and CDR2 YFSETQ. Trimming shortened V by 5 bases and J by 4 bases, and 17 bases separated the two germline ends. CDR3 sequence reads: CASSLDGIAADTQYF. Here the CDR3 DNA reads TGCGCCAGCAGTCTGGACGGGATTGCCGCAGATACGCAGTATTTT.

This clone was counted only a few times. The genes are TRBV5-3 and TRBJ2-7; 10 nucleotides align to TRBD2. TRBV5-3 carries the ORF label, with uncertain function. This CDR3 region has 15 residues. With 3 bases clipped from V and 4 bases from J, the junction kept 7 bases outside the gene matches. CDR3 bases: TGTGCCAGAAGCTCCCTAGCGGGAGTGTCTTACGAGCAGTACTTC. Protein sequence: CARSSLAGVSYEQYF.

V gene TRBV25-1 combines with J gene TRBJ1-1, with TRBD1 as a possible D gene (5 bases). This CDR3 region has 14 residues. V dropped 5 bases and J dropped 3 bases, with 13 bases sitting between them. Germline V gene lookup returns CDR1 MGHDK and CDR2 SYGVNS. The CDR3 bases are TGTGCCAGCAGTTCCAGGGTGGGTGACACTGAAGCTTTCTTT. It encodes CASSSRVGDTEAFF.

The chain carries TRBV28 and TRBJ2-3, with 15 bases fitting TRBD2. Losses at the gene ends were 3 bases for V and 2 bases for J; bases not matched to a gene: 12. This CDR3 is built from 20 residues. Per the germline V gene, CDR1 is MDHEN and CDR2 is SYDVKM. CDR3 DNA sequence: TGTGCCAGCAGTTTTCGGGCGGGACTAGCGGGAGGCCCGCTCACAGATACGCAGTATTTT. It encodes CASSFRAGLAGGPLTDTQYF.

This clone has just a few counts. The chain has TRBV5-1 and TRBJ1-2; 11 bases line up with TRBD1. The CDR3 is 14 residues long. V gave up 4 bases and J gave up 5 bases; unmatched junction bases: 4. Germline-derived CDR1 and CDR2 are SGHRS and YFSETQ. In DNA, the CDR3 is TGCGCCAGCAGCCCCGGACAGGGGGCGTATGGCTACACCTTC. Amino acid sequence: CASSPGQGAYGYTF.

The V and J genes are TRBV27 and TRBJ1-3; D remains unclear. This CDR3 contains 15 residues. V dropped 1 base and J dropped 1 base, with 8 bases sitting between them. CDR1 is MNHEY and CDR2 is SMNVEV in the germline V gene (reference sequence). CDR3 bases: TGTGCCAGCAGTTTATTGGGCCAGTCTGGAAACACCATATATTTT. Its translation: CASSLLGQSGNTIYF.

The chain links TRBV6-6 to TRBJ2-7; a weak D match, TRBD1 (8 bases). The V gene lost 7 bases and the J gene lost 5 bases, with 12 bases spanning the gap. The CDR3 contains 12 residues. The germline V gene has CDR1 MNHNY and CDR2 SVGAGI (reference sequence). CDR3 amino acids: CASNRGGDEQYF. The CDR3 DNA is TGTGCCAGCAACAGGGGGGGTGACGAGCAGTACTTC.

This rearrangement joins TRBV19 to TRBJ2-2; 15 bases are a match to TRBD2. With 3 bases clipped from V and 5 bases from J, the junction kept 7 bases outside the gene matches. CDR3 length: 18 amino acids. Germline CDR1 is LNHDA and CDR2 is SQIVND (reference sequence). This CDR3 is CASSIPGLAGGVTGELFF. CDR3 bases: TGTGCCAGTAGTATCCCCGGACTAGCGGGAGGGGTAACCGGGGAGCTGTTTTTT.

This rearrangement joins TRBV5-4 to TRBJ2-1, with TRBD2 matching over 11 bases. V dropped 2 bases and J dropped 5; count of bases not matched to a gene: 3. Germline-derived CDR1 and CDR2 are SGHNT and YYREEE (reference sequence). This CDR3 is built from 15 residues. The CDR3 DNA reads TGTGCCAGCAGCTTAACTAGCGGGAGAAACAATGAGCAGTTCTTC. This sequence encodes CASSLTSGRNNEQFF. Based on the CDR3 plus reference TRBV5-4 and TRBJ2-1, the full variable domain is ETGVTQSPTHLIKTRGQQVTLRCSSQSGHNTVSWYQQALGQGPQFIFQYYREEENGRGNFPPRFSGLQFPNYSSELNVNALELDDSALYLCASSLTSGRNNEQFFGPGTRLTVL.

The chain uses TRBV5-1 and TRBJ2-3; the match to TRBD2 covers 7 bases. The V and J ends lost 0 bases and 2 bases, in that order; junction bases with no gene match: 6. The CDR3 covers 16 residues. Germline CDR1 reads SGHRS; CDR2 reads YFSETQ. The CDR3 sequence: CASSLGRAGVTDTQYF. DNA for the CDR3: TGCGCCAGCAGCTTGGGAAGGGCGGGGGTCACAGATACGCAGTATTTT. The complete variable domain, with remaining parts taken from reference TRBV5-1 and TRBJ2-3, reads KAGVTQTPRYLIKTRGQQVTLSCSPISGHRSVSWYQQTPGQGLQFLFEYFSETQRNKGNFPGRFSGRQFSNSRSEMNVSTLELGDSALYLCASSLGRAGVTDTQYFGPGTRLTVL.

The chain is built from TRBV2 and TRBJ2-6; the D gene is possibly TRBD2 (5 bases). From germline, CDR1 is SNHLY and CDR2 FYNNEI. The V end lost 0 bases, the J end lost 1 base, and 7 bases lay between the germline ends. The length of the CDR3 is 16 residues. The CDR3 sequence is CASSEASGSGANVLTF. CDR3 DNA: TGTGCCAGCAGTGAAGCGTCGGGGTCTGGGGCCAACGTCCTGACTTTC.

The CDR3 here is CASSLVLRVTPEQETQYF. CDR3 nucleotides: TGCGCCAGCAGCTTGGTTCTGCGGGTCACGCCCGAGCAAGAGACCCAGTACTTC. This chain uses TRBV5-1 with TRBJ2-5; the D gene is possibly TRBD2 (5 bases). Trimming took off 0 bases at V and 2 bases at J, with 20 bases between the two ends. Germline V gene lookup returns CDR1 SGHRS and CDR2 YFSETQ. The CDR3 totals 18 residues.

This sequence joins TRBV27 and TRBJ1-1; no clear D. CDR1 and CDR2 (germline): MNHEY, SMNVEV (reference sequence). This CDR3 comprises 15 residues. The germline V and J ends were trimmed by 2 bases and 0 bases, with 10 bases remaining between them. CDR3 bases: TGTGCCAGCAGTTTAATGCGCCGATTGAACACTGAAGCTTTCTTT. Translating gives CASSLMRRLNTEAFF.